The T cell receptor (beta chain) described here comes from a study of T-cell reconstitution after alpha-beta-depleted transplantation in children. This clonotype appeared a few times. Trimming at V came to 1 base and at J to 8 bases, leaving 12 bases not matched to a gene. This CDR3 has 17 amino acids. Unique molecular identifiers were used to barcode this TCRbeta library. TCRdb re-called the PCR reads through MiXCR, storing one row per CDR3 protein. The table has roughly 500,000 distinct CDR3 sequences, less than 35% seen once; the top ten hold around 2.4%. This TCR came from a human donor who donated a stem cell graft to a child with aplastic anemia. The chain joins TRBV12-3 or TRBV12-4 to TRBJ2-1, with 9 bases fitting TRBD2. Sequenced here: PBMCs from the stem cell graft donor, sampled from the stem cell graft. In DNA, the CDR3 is TGTGCCAGCAGTTTAGGTATAGCGGGAGCAGCTTTCGATGAGCAGTTCTTC. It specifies CASSLGIAGAAFDEQFF.